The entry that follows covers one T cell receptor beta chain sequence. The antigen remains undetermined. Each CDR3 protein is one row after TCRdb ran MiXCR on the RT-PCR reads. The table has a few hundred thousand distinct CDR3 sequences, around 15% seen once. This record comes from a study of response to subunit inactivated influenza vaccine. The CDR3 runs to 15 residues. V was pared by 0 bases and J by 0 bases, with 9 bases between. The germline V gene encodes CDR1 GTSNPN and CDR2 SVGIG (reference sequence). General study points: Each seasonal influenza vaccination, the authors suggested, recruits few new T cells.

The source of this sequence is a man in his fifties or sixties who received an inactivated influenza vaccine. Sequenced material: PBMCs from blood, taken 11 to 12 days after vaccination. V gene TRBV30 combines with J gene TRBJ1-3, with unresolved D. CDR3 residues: CAWSVLHSSGNTIYF. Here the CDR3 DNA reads TGTGCCTGGAGTGTACTTCACAGCTCTGGAAACACCATATATTTT.